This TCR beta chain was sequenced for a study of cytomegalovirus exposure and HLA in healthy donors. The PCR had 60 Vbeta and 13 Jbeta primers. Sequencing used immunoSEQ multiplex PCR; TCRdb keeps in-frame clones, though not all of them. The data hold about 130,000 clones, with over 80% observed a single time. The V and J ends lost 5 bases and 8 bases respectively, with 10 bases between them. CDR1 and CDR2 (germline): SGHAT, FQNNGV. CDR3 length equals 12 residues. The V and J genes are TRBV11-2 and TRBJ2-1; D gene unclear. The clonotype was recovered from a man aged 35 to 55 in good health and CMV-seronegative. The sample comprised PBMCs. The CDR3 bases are TGTGCCAGCAGCCCCCTGGGCGATGAGCAGTTCTTC. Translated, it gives CASSPLGDEQFF.